These T cell receptor beta chains were read from a single sample in a study of regulatory T cells in long-lasting Graves disease. MiXCR was run by TCRdb on the multiplex PCR reads, yielding one entry per CDR3 protein. Of some 500,000 distinct CDR3 sequences in the sample, roughly 13% were seen once. These data were also filed under a second study, of T cells in Graves' hyperthyroidism and ophthalmopathy.

The sequenced sample was peripheral blood mononuclear cells (PBMCs), obtained at new diagnosis, from a patient treated with antithyroid drugs. The receptors originated from a man aged 25-45 years with Graves disease. Both conserved end residues are part of each CDR3. The order of the fields is CDR3 length, clone size, V gene, D gene, J gene, CDR3 protein, CDR3 DNA. The D gene is left open where the match is weak. The size field is filled for only some rows; it gives once, few, many or a size class.

14	NA	TRBV5-1	TRBD2	TRBJ2-2	CASSLRLASGELFF	TGCGCCAGCAGCTTGAGACTAGCGTCCGGGGAGCTGTTTTTT
14	many	TRBV12-3/TRBV12-4	TRBD2	TRBJ2-1	CASRGLAERHEQFF	TGTGCCAGCAGGGGACTAGCGGAACGTCATGAGCAGTTCTTC
14	many	TRBV3-1	NA	TRBJ2-1	CASSQELGENEQFF	TGTGCCAGCAGCCAAGAGTTAGGGGAGAATGAGCAGTTCTTC
16	many	TRBV12-3/TRBV12-4	TRBD2	TRBJ2-1	CASSRILAGGFNEQFF	TGTGCCAGCAGCCGAATTCTAGCGGGAGGTTTCAATGAGCAGTTCTTC
11	many	TRBV30	NA	TRBJ2-7	CAWSGYYEQYF	TGTGCCTGGAGTGGGTACTACGAGCAGTACTTC
15	few	TRBV4-2	NA	TRBJ2-3	CASSQVQGITDTQYF	TGTGCCAGCAGCCAAGTCCAGGGGATTACAGATACGCAGTATTTT
13	many	TRBV29-1	NA	TRBJ2-1	CSVEPLGNNEQFF	TGCAGCGTTGAACCCCTAGGGAACAATGAGCAGTTCTTC
14	many	TRBV11-3	NA	TRBJ2-1	CASSWTGSYNEQFF	TGTGCCAGCAGTTGGACTGGCTCCTACAATGAGCAGTTCTTC
19	NA	TRBV6-2/TRBV6-3	TRBD1	TRBJ2-7	CASSPGGEFPGQGLYEQYF	TGTGCCAGCAGCCCCGGGGGAGAGTTTCCGGGACAGGGGCTTTACGAGCAGTACTTC
16	once	TRBV6-1	TRBD2	TRBJ2-3	CASSQTLAGLTDTQYF	TGTGCCAGCAGTCAAACACTAGCGGGTCTCACAGATACGCAGTATTTT
15	many	TRBV12-3/TRBV12-4	TRBD1	TRBJ2-5	CASSPPFGTGGTQYF	TGTGCCAGCAGTCCCCCCTTCGGGACAGGTGGGACCCAGTACTTC
11	many	TRBV30	NA	TRBJ2-7	CAWTQGYEQYF	TGTGCCTGGACACAGGGCTACGAGCAGTACTTC
15	many	TRBV12-3/TRBV12-4	TRBD2	TRBJ2-1	CASSLAGGPFNEQFF	TGTGCCAGCAGTCTAGCGGGAGGGCCGTTTAATGAGCAGTTCTTC
14	few	TRBV12-3/TRBV12-4	NA	TRBJ1-4	CASSRAGVNEKLFF	TGTGCCAGCTCTAGGGCAGGGGTTAATGAAAAACTGTTTTTT
13	NA	TRBV29-1	TRBD1	TRBJ1-2	CSVLQGIDYGYTF	TGCAGCGTTTTACAGGGGATCGACTATGGCTACACCTTC
15	NA	TRBV5-1	TRBD1	TRBJ1-1	CASSLRGQDDTEAFF	TGCGCCAGCAGCTTGAGGGGGCAGGATGACACTGAAGCTTTCTTT
15	many	TRBV6-2/TRBV6-3	TRBD2	TRBJ2-1	CASRVSGSAGNEQFF	TGTGCCAGCAGGGTAAGCGGGAGTGCAGGCAATGAGCAGTTCTTC
12	many	TRBV2	NA	TRBJ2-3	CASTLGPYTQYF	TGTGCCAGCACGCTCGGACCTTATACGCAGTATTTT
13	few	TRBV20-1	NA	TRBJ2-3	CSARSSGTDTQYF	TGCAGTGCTAGGAGCTCGGGCACAGATACGCAGTATTTT
13	NA	TRBV5-6	TRBD1	TRBJ2-7	CASSPDRAHEQYF	TGTGCCAGCAGCCCGGACAGGGCTCACGAGCAGTACTTC
15	few	TRBV19	TRBD1	TRBJ2-3	CASSMGTGDYDTQYF	TGTGCCAGTAGTATGGGGACAGGGGACTACGATACGCAGTATTTT
16	many	TRBV6-5	TRBD1	TRBJ2-7	CASSYSRGQGASEQYF	TGTGCCAGCAGTTACTCGAGGGGACAGGGGGCGTCCGAGCAGTACTTC
13	many	TRBV7-2	NA	TRBJ2-7	CASSPPGIYEQYF	TGTGCCAGCAGCCCCCCCGGTATCTACGAGCAGTACTTC
16	few	TRBV6-2/TRBV6-3	NA	TRBJ2-1	CASSEEVRNTNSEQFF	TGTGCCAGCAGTGAAGAGGTCCGGAATACAAACAGTGAGCAGTTCTTC
14	once	TRBV10-2	NA	TRBJ1-1	CASSERGGYTEAFF	TGCGCCAGCAGTGAGCGGGGTGGGTACACTGAAGCTTTCTTT
16	few	TRBV6-1	NA	TRBJ2-1	CASSEVGSVLYNEQFF	TGTGCCAGCAGTGAAGTTGGGAGCGTTCTCTACAATGAGCAGTTCTTC
16	few	TRBV14	NA	TRBJ2-1	CASSPPAGGSNNEQFF	TGTGCCAGCAGCCCCCCCGCAGGGGGGTCCAACAATGAGCAGTTCTTC
11	many	TRBV20-1	NA	TRBJ2-1	CSAPPYNEQFF	TGCAGTGCTCCGCCCTACAATGAGCAGTTCTTC
16	NA	TRBV7-6	NA	TRBJ1-4	CASSSRPGRGNEKLFF	TGTGCCAGCAGTTCTCGGCCCGGACGGGGAAACGAAAAACTGTTTTTT
15	many	TRBV7-2	TRBD2	TRBJ2-3	CASSPGASGTDTQYF	TGTGCCAGCAGCCCAGGGGCTAGCGGGACAGATACGCAGTATTTT
15	many	TRBV12-3/TRBV12-4	NA	TRBJ2-3	CASSLRRGQRDTQYF	TGTGCCAGCAGTTTGCGGAGGGGGCAGAGAGATACGCAGTATTTT
15	many	TRBV6-2/TRBV6-3	TRBD2	TRBJ2-4	CASSAPSGRGNIQYF	TGTGCCAGCAGTGCCCCTAGCGGGAGGGGGAACATTCAGTACTTC
15	few	TRBV10-3	TRBD2	TRBJ2-3	CAIAPGTSFPDTQYF	TGTGCCATTGCCCCCGGGACTAGTTTTCCAGATACGCAGTATTTT
14	NA	TRBV5-1	NA	TRBJ2-5	CASSLAEGQDTQYF	TGCGCCAGCAGCTTAGCGGAGGGACAAGATACCCAGTACTTC
15	many	TRBV20-1	NA	TRBJ1-3	CSARDLGNSGNTIYF	TGCAGTGCTAGAGATTTGGGTAACTCTGGAAACACCATATATTTT
13	few	TRBV28	NA	TRBJ1-4	CATLGSAREKLFF	TGTGCCACGCTGGGGTCCGCGAGAGAAAAACTGTTTTTT
14	NA	TRBV7-9	TRBD1	TRBJ2-4	CASSSDRGKNIQYF	TGTGCCAGCAGCTCGGACAGGGGCAAAAACATTCAGTACTTC
14	few	TRBV20-1	NA	TRBJ2-3	CSAPQGGSGDTQYF	TGCAGTGCCCCCCAGGGGGGGAGTGGGGATACGCAGTATTTT
14	many	TRBV29-1	NA	TRBJ2-1	CSVEWTETYNEQFF	TGCAGCGTTGAATGGACGGAAACCTACAATGAGCAGTTCTTC
15	many	TRBV27	TRBD2	TRBJ2-1	CASKLAGSSYNEQFF	TGTGCCAGCAAATTAGCGGGCTCCTCCTACAATGAGCAGTTCTTC
16	many	TRBV12-3/TRBV12-4	NA	TRBJ2-5	CASSLRDSESQETQYF	TGTGCCAGCAGTTTAAGAGACAGCGAATCCCAAGAGACCCAGTACTTC
16	NA	TRBV27	NA	TRBJ1-2	CASSPRTEPTATGYTF	TGTGCCAGCAGTCCCCGGACAGAGCCTACCGCGACCGGCTACACCTTC
21	few	TRBV5-1	TRBD2	TRBJ2-3	CASSLIPLRPTGGSRTDTQYF	TGCGCCAGCAGCCTGATCCCCTTAAGACCCACAGGCGGGAGTAGGACAGATACGCAGTATTTT
13	few	TRBV19	NA	TRBJ2-2	CASSESFTGELFF	TGTGCCAGTAGTGAGTCCTTCACCGGGGAGCTGTTTTTT
17	many	TRBV7-2	NA	TRBJ2-4	CASSPPTGIIAKNIQYF	TGTGCCAGCAGCCCTCCGACCGGCATCATAGCCAAAAACATTCAGTACTTC
13	many	TRBV7-6	NA	TRBJ1-5	CASSLDPDQPQHF	TGTGCCAGCAGCCTTGACCCCGATCAGCCCCAGCATTTT
17	many	TRBV27	TRBD2	TRBJ2-3	CASTEPGLAGRTDTQYF	TGTGCCAGCACCGAACCGGGACTAGCGGGACGCACAGATACGCAGTATTTT
16	many	TRBV12-3/TRBV12-4	NA	TRBJ1-5	CASSKSGRYSNQPQHF	TGTGCCAGCAGTAAATCGGGCCGTTATAGCAATCAGCCCCAGCATTTT
12	many	TRBV6-1	NA	TRBJ2-7	CASSPPAYEQYF	TGTGCCAGCAGCCCCCCGGCATACGAGCAGTACTTC
15	NA	TRBV27	TRBD2	TRBJ2-5	CASSSGTSGVRAQYF	TGTGCCAGCAGTTCCGGGACTAGCGGGGTCCGGGCCCAGTACTTC
14	many	TRBV12-3/TRBV12-4	NA	TRBJ2-4	CASSSHGSTNIQYF	TGTGCCAGCAGCTCCCACGGGAGTACGAACATTCAGTACTTC
14	many	TRBV2	NA	TRBJ1-1	CASSDYRANTEAFF	TGTGCCAGCAGTGACTACAGGGCGAACACTGAAGCTTTCTTT
15	few	TRBV2	TRBD1	TRBJ2-7	CASSAGGTGGIEQYF	TGTGCCAGCAGTGCAGGTGGGACAGGGGGTATCGAGCAGTACTTC
14	many	TRBV7-9	TRBD2	TRBJ2-7	CASSLALSGGEGTF	TGTGCCAGCAGCTTAGCCCTCTCGGGAGGGGAGGGTACTTTC
13	many	TRBV11-2	NA	TRBJ1-2	CASRHQVRYGYTF	TGTGCCAGCAGGCATCAGGTTCGGTATGGCTACACCTTC